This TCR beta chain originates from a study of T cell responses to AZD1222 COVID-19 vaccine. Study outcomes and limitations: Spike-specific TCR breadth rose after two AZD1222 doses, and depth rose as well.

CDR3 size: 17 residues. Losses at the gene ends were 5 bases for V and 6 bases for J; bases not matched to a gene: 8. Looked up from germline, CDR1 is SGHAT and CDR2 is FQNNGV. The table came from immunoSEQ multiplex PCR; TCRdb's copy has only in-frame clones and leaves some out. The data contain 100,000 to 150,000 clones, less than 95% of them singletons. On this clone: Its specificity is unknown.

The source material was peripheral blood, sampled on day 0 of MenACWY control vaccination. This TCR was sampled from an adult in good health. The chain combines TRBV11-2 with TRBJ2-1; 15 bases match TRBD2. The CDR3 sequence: CASSVRTSGRVGNEQFF. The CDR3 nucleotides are TGTGCCAGCAGCGTACGGACTAGCGGGAGGGTTGGCAATGAGCAGTTCTTC.